These 16 T cell receptor beta chains were all obtained from the same sample, sequenced in a study of T cell responses to AZD1222 COVID-19 vaccine. Using immunoSEQ multiplex PCR, the repertoire was profiled, and TCRdb retains in-frame clones only, with some absent. Here the sample spans about 180,000 clones, about 93% being singletons. The sample consisted of peripheral blood, taken 28 days after the second dose of the MenACWY control vaccine. These receptors were collected from an adult who received the MenACWY meningococcal vaccine as a control.

The chain carries TRBV6-5 and TRBJ1-4, with D possibly matching TRBD1 (6 bases). The germline V gene encodes CDR1 MNHEY and CDR2 SVGAGI. Trimming cost V 0 bases and J 5 bases, with 10 bases left between them. This CDR3 spans 15 amino acids. CDR3 coding DNA: TGTGCCAGCAGTTACTCGGGACATTTGAATGAAAAACTGTTTTTT. Translated: CASSYSGHLNEKLFF.

This clone has at least ten counts. The V call is TRBV7-3, the J call TRBJ1-1; D not certain. CDR3 length: 13 amino acids. V was shortened by 2 bases and J by 3 bases, with 7 bases between the two germline ends. The germline V gene has CDR1 SGHTA and CDR2 FQGTGA. The CDR3 coding sequence is TGTGCCAGCAGCTTACAGAGGTACACTGAAGCTTTCTTT. Amino acid sequence: CASSLQRYTEAFF.

V and J are TRBV2 and TRBJ1-2, with D possibly matching TRBD1 (5 bases). V shed 4 bases and J shed 2 bases, with 11 bases lying between them. The germline V gene has CDR1 SNHLY and CDR2 FYNNEI. The length of the CDR3 is 14 residues. CDR3 protein: CASSVGSGNYGYTF. CDR3 coding DNA: TGTGCCAGCAGTGTTGGGTCAGGGAACTATGGCTACACCTTC. The whole variable domain, remainder taken from reference TRBV2 and TRBJ1-2, is EPEVTQTPSHQVTQMGQEVILRCVPISNHLYFYWYRQILGQKVEFLVSFYNNEISEKSEIFDDQFSVERPDGSNFTLKIRSTKLEDSAMYFCASSVGSGNYGYTFGSGTRLTVV.

CDR3 amino acids: CASSLLAGYQETQYF. The CDR3 nucleotides are TGCGCCAGCAGCTTGTTGGCGGGGTACCAAGAGACCCAGTACTTC. The chain joins TRBV5-1 to TRBJ2-5; D possibly corresponds to TRBD2 (6 bases). Deletions cut 1 base from V and 0 bases from J, with 10 bases between. Germline V CDR1 and CDR2: SGHRS, YFSETQ. The CDR3 loop spans 15 amino acids.

The V and J genes are TRBV7-9 and TRBJ2-2; D unclear. The CDR3 loop spans 13 amino acids. Trimming pared 5 bases from V and 7 bases from J, leaving 11 bases between. Germline loops: CDR1 SEHNR, CDR2 FQNEAQ (reference sequence). DNA of the CDR3: TGTGCCAGCAGCCAACGGAATGTCGGGGAGCTGTTTTTT. Translated, it gives CASSQRNVGELFF. The complete variable domain, with remaining parts taken from reference TRBV7-9 and TRBJ2-2, reads DTGVSQNPRHKITKRGQNVTFRCDPISEHNRLYWYRQTLGQGPEFLTYFQNEAQLEKSRLLSDRFSAERPKGSFSTLEIQRTEQGDSAMYLCASSQRNVGELFFGEGSRLTVL.

The gene calls are TRBV2 and TRBJ2-7; weak D call: TRBD1 (6 bases). This CDR3 is 14 amino acids long. Trimming took off 6 bases at V and 1 base at J, with 13 bases between the two ends. CDR1 is SNHLY and CDR2 is FYNNEI in the germline V gene. This CDR3 reads CASSEQGFSYEQYF. The CDR3, as DNA: TGTGCCAGCAGCGAACAGGGATTTTCCTACGAGCAGTACTTC.

This chain connects TRBV6-5 to TRBJ2-2, with TRBD1 identical over 7 bases. V was clipped by 4 bases and J by 2 bases; unmatched bases: 7. Per the germline V gene, CDR1 is MNHEY and CDR2 is SVGAGI. The CDR3 covers 16 residues. CDR3 amino acids: CASSSRDSKNTGELFF. Written as DNA, the CDR3 is TGTGCCAGCAGTTCTCGGGACAGCAAAAACACCGGGGAGCTGTTTTTT.

The chain recombines TRBV12-3 or TRBV12-4 with TRBJ1-2; D remains ambiguous. The CDR3 sequence is 13 residues long. V lost 4 bases and J 8 bases, leaving 14 bases between the germline ends. CDR3 DNA sequence: TGTGCCAGCAGTTCGAGGGTTGCGGGGGGCTACACCTTC. Translating gives CASSSRVAGGYTF.

This clone came up once. This chain joins TRBV5-5 and TRBJ1-5; 7 bases fit TRBD1. This CDR3 region has 16 residues. Germline CDR1 and CDR2: SGHKS and YYEKEE (reference sequence). With 0 bases clipped from V and 4 bases from J, the junction kept 7 bases outside the gene matches. The CDR3 spells CASSLAYRQGNQPQHF. CDR3 nucleotide sequence: TGTGCCAGCAGCTTGGCCTATAGACAGGGAAATCAGCCCCAGCATTTT.

The V call is TRBV7-2, the J call TRBJ1-1, with 9 bases aligning to TRBD1. Germline V CDR1 and CDR2: SGHTA, FQGNSA. Trimming cost V 1 base and J 3 bases; bases outside gene matches: 9. The CDR3 runs 17 residues. Here the CDR3 reads CASSLDFTGGGYTEAFF. DNA for the CDR3: TGTGCCAGCAGCTTAGATTTTACAGGGGGCGGGTACACTGAAGCTTTCTTT.

The rearrangement links TRBV5-1 to TRBJ1-1, with D unresolved. CDR3 length: 12 amino acids. Trimming shortened V by 2 bases and J by 1 base, and 3 bases separated the two germline ends. CDR1 SGHRS and CDR2 YFSETQ come from the germline V gene. CDR3 amino acids: CASSFGNTEAFF. The DNA for the CDR3 is TGCGCCAGCAGCTTCGGGAACACTGAAGCTTTCTTT.

This clone was detected only once. V gene TRBV7-9 combines with J gene TRBJ1-5; TRBD1 might be the D (6 bases). V was shortened by 5 bases and J by 7 bases, with 12 bases between the two germline ends. The CDR3 spans 13 residues. Germline CDR1 and CDR2: SEHNR and FQNEAQ (reference sequence). The CDR3 loop reads CASSESGVQPQHF. In nucleotides, the CDR3 is TGTGCCAGCAGCGAATCAGGGGTGCAGCCCCAGCATTTT.

The chain links TRBV5-1 to TRBJ1-6; D might be TRBD1 (5 bases). The V gene's germline CDR1 is SGHRS and CDR2 YFSETQ. Trimming took off 1 base at V and 5 bases at J, with 10 bases between the two ends. CDR3 length: 15 residues. Here the CDR3 reads CASSLSGRDNSPLHF. CDR3 in DNA: TGCGCCAGCAGCTTGTCGGGACGGGATAATTCACCCCTCCACTTT.

The rearrangement uses TRBV11-2 and TRBJ2-2; no reliable D call. Trimming took off 8 bases at V and 6 bases at J, with 13 bases between the two ends. Germline assignment: CDR1 SGHAT and CDR2 FQNNGV. The CDR3 has 13 residues. CDR3 in DNA: TGTGCCAGCTTCGCCCTTGGGGCCGGGGAGCTGTTTTTT. This gives the protein CASFALGAGELFF. Full variable domain (missing parts from reference TRBV11-2 and TRBJ2-2): EAGVAQSPRYKIIEKRQSVAFWCNPISGHATLYWYQQILGQGPKLLIQFQNNGVVDDSQLPKDRFSAERLKGVDSTLKIQPAKLEDSAVYLCASFALGAGELFFGEGSRLTVL.

The genes are TRBV6-2 or TRBV6-3 and TRBJ1-5; D perhaps matches TRBD1 (5 bases). Germline assignment: CDR1 MNHEY and CDR2 SVGEGT. V was pared by 5 bases and J by 13 bases, with 18 bases between. CDR3 length: 13 amino acids. The CDR3 protein is CASSPIGYRGQHF. DNA of the CDR3: TGTGCCAGCAGTCCGATTGGGTATCGGGGGCAGCATTTT.

This chain uses TRBV5-6 with TRBJ1-5, with D uncertain. V was clipped by 0 bases and J by 1 base, with 2 bases between them. Germline lookup yields CDR1 SGHDT and CDR2 YYEEEE. There are 13 residues in the CDR3. CDR3 amino acids: CASSLGSNQPQHF. The CDR3 nucleotides read TGTGCCAGCAGCTTGGGAAGCAATCAGCCCCAGCATTTT.